The rows below give T cell receptor beta chains drawn from one sample of a study of blood T cell repertoires in COVID-19. TCRdb's table, derived via immunoSEQ multiplex PCR, lists solely in-frame clones and lacks some. The table shows roughly 200,000 clones, with 80% to 85% occurring only once. Input material: peripheral blood. The receptors stem from a man aged 50-60 years with active or convalescent COVID-19. Each CDR3 is given without its conserved first and last residue. Each record gives: V gene, CDR3 protein.

>TRBV18
ASSPWETGHNEQF
>TRBV24-1
ATSDLQQIRADREKLTNEKLF
>TRBV9
ASSAHSGGARSTDTQY
>TRBV6-5
ASSPGDSGSYGYT
>TRBV30
AWKYRDRGQEAF
>TRBV15
ATSNSGFNQPQH
>TRBV27
ASSYRTGGSSYNSPLH
>TRBV5-6
ASSFRDRRGKLF
>TRBV6-1
ASSEGRGGYGYT
>TRBV6-5
ASSKREVIYEQY
>TRBV6-5
ASSSGGSSYNEQF
>TRBV3-1/TRBV3-2
ASSQDRVGSPLH
>TRBV29-1
SVVPGQGSEQY
>TRBV7-7
ASSLGYNGETQY
>TRBV5-6
ASSLQGLAYEQY
>TRBV28
ASSQRGGSYNEQF
>TRBV7-2
ASSLALAGAFDEQF
>TRBV29-1
SVVLRGRIYGYT
>TRBV6-2/TRBV6-3
ASSWLGQQETQY
>TRBV28
ASKQGLETQY
>TRBV7-6
ASSLGGTGFGEQY
>TRBV30
AWRPRGIETQY